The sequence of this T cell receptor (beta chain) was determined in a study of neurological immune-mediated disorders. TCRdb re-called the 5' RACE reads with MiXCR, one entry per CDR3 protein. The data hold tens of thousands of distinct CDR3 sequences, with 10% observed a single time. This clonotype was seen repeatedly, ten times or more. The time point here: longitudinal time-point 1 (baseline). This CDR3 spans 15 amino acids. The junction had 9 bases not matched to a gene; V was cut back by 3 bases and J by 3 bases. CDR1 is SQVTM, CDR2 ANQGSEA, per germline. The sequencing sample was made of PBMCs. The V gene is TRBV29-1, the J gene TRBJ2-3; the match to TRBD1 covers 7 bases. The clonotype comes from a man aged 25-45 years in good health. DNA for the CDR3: TGCAGCGTTGAGCCCCGAGACAGGGAAACAGATACGCAGTATTTT. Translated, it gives CSVEPRDRETDTQYF.